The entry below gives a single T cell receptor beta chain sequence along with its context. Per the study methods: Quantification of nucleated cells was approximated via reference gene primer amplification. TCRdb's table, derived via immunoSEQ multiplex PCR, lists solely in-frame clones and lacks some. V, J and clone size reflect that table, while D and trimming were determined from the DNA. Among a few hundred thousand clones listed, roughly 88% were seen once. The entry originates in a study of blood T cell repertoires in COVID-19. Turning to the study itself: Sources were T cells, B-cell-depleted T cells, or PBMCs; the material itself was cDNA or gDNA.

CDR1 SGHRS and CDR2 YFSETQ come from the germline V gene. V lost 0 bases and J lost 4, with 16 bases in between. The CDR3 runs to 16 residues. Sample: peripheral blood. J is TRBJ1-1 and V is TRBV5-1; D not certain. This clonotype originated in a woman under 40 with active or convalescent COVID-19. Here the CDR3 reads CASSLGDNDGITEAFF. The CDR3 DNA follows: TGCGCCAGCAGCTTGGGAGATAACGACGGGATCACTGAAGCTTTCTTT.